The source of this TCR beta chain is a study of blood T cell repertoires in COVID-19. This clone was recorded only once. In the authors' workflow: Amplification of reference gene primers was used by the study to estimate nucleated cell counts. The protocol was immunoSEQ multiplex PCR, while the TCRdb copy is restricted to in-frame clones and leaves out a portion. The V and J calls and clone size are taken from that table; D and trimming were inferred from the DNA. Of under 130,000 clones listed, about 80% are singletons. The TCR was taken from a woman in her seventies with acute or convalescent COVID-19. The specimen was peripheral blood.

CDR3 loop: CASSEPTVPSKNIQYF. CDR3 DNA sequence: TGCGCCAGCAGTGAGCCGACAGTGCCTTCCAAAAACATTCAGTACTTC. The rearrangement joins TRBV10-2 to TRBJ2-4, with a tentative D call TRBD1 (5 bases). V was pared by 2 bases and J by 2 bases, with 13 bases between. CDR1 is WSHSY, CDR2 SAAADI, per germline. This CDR3 spans 16 amino acids.